The present TCR beta chain was sequenced within a study of blood T cell repertoires in COVID-19. Overall study: There were acute and convalescent COVID-19 samples, and they came from the United States, Italy and Spain. PBMCs, B-cell-depleted T cells, or T cells were the source of the cDNA or gDNA that made up the material.

Original analysis: Amplification from reference gene primers served as the basis for estimated nucleated cell counts. The repertoire was sequenced with immunoSEQ multiplex PCR; TCRdb's copy has only in-frame clones and lacks some. The V and J calls and clone size were taken over from that table, and D and trimming were inferred from the DNA. Here the sample spans around 100,000 clones, under 85% being singletons. Trimming took off 1 base at V and 4 bases at J, with 11 bases between the two ends. Germline CDR1 and CDR2: LGHNA and YSLEER. CDR3 length: 14 residues. The sequencing sample was made of peripheral blood. V is TRBV4-3 and J is TRBJ2-7; a weak D match, TRBD2 (5 bases). The TCR sequence derives from a human donor in a cohort sampled during active COVID-19. The CDR3 region is CASSQGSSGYEQYF. CDR3 sequence (DNA): TGCGCCAGCAGCCAAGGATCCAGCGGTTACGAGCAGTACTTC.